This is a list of T cell receptor beta chains from one sample in a study of OX40 agonist ivuxolimab in advanced cancers. Assay: immunoSEQ multiplex PCR; the TCRdb copy retains only in-frame clones and omits some. The sample shows around 60,000 clones, around 82% of them seen only once. The source material was CD4+ or CD8+ T cells sorted from blood, sampled in a trial of the OX40 agonist ivuxolimab. All receptors derive from an adult with an advanced solid tumor such as melanoma, head and neck, liver or kidney cancer. Each CDR3 is given with its conserved first and last residue. The D gene is left open where the match is weak. The listing skips clone size in some rows; elsewhere it reads once, few, many or a size class.

J gene: TRBJ2-3
D gene: -
clone size: -
V gene: TRBV11-2
CDR3 DNA: TGTGCCAGCAGCTTAGGCCCGGGTGGAGATACGCAGTATTTT
CDR3 protein: CASSLGPGGDTQYF

J gene: TRBJ1-2
D gene: TRBD1
clone size: -
V gene: TRBV2
CDR3 DNA: TGTGCCAGCAGTGTGACCGGGACAGGGGGCTTGCGTGGCTACACCTTC
CDR3 protein: CASSVTGTGGLRGYTF

J gene: TRBJ1-6
D gene: -
clone size: few
V gene: TRBV5-6
CDR3 DNA: TGTGCCAGCAGCTTGTACAGGTCGAGCTCCTATAATTCACCCCTCCACTTT
CDR3 protein: CASSLYRSSSYNSPLHF

J gene: TRBJ2-2
D gene: TRBD1
clone size: medium-sized
V gene: TRBV2
CDR3 DNA: TGTGCCAGCAGGGACAGGCCGAACACCGGGGAGCTGTTTTTT
CDR3 protein: CASRDRPNTGELFF

J gene: TRBJ2-2
D gene: -
clone size: -
V gene: TRBV5-4
CDR3 DNA: TGTGCCAGCAGCTTGGAGGGGGTCGGTTTGGACACCGGGGAGCTGTTTTTT
CDR3 protein: CASSLEGVGLDTGELFF

J gene: TRBJ2-1
D gene: -
clone size: -
V gene: TRBV5-1
CDR3 DNA: TGCGCCAGCGTCCGGGACTCAACCTACAATGAGCAGTTCTTC
CDR3 protein: CASVRDSTYNEQFF

J gene: TRBJ2-2
D gene: TRBD1
clone size: -
V gene: TRBV29-1
CDR3 DNA: TGCAGTATAATACAGGGGCTTACGAACACCGGGGAGCTGTTTTTT
CDR3 protein: CSIIQGLTNTGELFF

J gene: TRBJ2-1
D gene: -
clone size: -
V gene: TRBV5-8
CDR3 DNA: TGTGCCAGCAGCTTGCGCGAGGATTACAATGAGCAGTTCTTC
CDR3 protein: CASSLREDYNEQFF

J gene: TRBJ2-7
D gene: -
clone size: -
V gene: TRBV7-2
CDR3 DNA: TGTGCCAGCAGCTTGGGCAGGGGATCCTACGAGCAGTACTTC
CDR3 protein: CASSLGRGSYEQYF

J gene: TRBJ2-5
D gene: TRBD2
clone size: -
V gene: TRBV6-1
CDR3 DNA: TGTGCCAGCAGCCAAGGACTAGCTGAAGAGACCCAGTACTTC
CDR3 protein: CASSQGLAEETQYF

J gene: TRBJ1-2
D gene: -
clone size: once
V gene: TRBV7-8
CDR3 DNA: TGTGCCAGCAGCTCCGCGGGGGCAGACTATGGCTACACCTTC
CDR3 protein: CASSSAGADYGYTF

J gene: TRBJ2-1
D gene: -
clone size: -
V gene: TRBV30
CDR3 DNA: TGTGCCTGGAGTGTGTCTCGTGACTATCGGAATGAGCAGTTCTTC
CDR3 protein: CAWSVSRDYRNEQFF

J gene: TRBJ2-7
D gene: -
clone size: -
V gene: TRBV7-2
CDR3 DNA: TGTGCCAGCAGCCTAGGCGGGATAGGGTCCTACGAGCAGTACTTC
CDR3 protein: CASSLGGIGSYEQYF

J gene: TRBJ2-1
D gene: TRBD2
clone size: -
V gene: TRBV28
CDR3 DNA: TGTGCCAGCAGTGGACTAGCGGGGGCTGACAATGAGCAGTTCTTC
CDR3 protein: CASSGLAGADNEQFF

J gene: TRBJ2-7
D gene: -
clone size: -
V gene: TRBV25-1
CDR3 DNA: TGTGCCAGCAGGCGGGCGGGGGCGGATGGGGAGCAGTACTTC
CDR3 protein: CASRRAGADGEQYF

J gene: TRBJ2-3
D gene: -
clone size: few
V gene: TRBV7-6
CDR3 DNA: TGTGCCAGCAGCTTGGGACTTTCAGATACGCAGTATTTT
CDR3 protein: CASSLGLSDTQYF

J gene: TRBJ2-3
D gene: TRBD2
clone size: -
V gene: TRBV11-2
CDR3 DNA: TGTGCCAGCAGCTTAGATGGACTAGCGGGAGATACGCAGTATTTT
CDR3 protein: CASSLDGLAGDTQYF

J gene: TRBJ2-3
D gene: -
clone size: -
V gene: TRBV5-1
CDR3 DNA: TGCGCCAGCAGCTTGGCTGGTTCTAGCACAGATACGCAGTATTTT
CDR3 protein: CASSLAGSSTDTQYF

J gene: TRBJ1-5
D gene: -
clone size: few
V gene: TRBV6-1
CDR3 DNA: TGTGCCAGCAGGGTTTATAGCAATCAGCCCCAGCATTTT
CDR3 protein: CASRVYSNQPQHF

J gene: TRBJ2-5
D gene: -
clone size: -
V gene: TRBV11-2
CDR3 DNA: TGTGCCAGCAGCCCCCCCGGGACAACCCAGTACTTC
CDR3 protein: CASSPPGTTQYF

J gene: TRBJ1-5
D gene: TRBD1
clone size: few
V gene: TRBV20-1
CDR3 DNA: TGCAGTGCTACCTGGGACAGGGTAAATCATTTT
CDR3 protein: CSATWDRVNHF

J gene: TRBJ2-2
D gene: TRBD1
clone size: -
V gene: TRBV18
CDR3 DNA: TGTGCCAGCTCACCCGTACAGGGGGCCAGTGCCGGGGAGCTGTTTTTT
CDR3 protein: CASSPVQGASAGELFF

J gene: TRBJ1-3
D gene: -
clone size: -
V gene: TRBV6-1
CDR3 DNA: TGTGCCAGCAGACTGTTCTCTGGAAACACCATATATTTT
CDR3 protein: CASRLFSGNTIYF

J gene: TRBJ2-3
D gene: TRBD2
clone size: few
V gene: TRBV9
CDR3 DNA: TGTGCCAGCAGCGTAGCTGGGGGGGCAGATACGCAGTATTTT
CDR3 protein: CASSVAGGADTQYF

J gene: TRBJ1-2
D gene: -
clone size: -
V gene: TRBV2
CDR3 DNA: TGTGCCAGTCGGGGGGTTGATTTTAACTATGGCTACACCTTC
CDR3 protein: CASRGVDFNYGYTF

J gene: TRBJ2-2
D gene: -
clone size: -
V gene: TRBV11-1
CDR3 DNA: TGTGCCAGCAGCTTAGAATGGGGGTCCGAGCTGTTTTTT
CDR3 protein: CASSLEWGSELFF

J gene: TRBJ1-1
D gene: -
clone size: few
V gene: TRBV2
CDR3 DNA: TGTGCCAGCAGTGGGGAGCAGAGCACTGAAGCTTTCTTT
CDR3 protein: CASSGEQSTEAFF

J gene: TRBJ1-2
D gene: TRBD1
clone size: once
V gene: TRBV29-1
CDR3 DNA: TGCAGCGCCGGGACAGCTGATAAGAGCTACACCTTC
CDR3 protein: CSAGTADKSYTF

J gene: TRBJ1-2
D gene: TRBD1
clone size: -
V gene: TRBV5-8
CDR3 DNA: TGTGCCAGCAGCTTCGCAGGGGGTGGCTACACCTTC
CDR3 protein: CASSFAGGGYTF

J gene: TRBJ2-7
D gene: TRBD2
clone size: once
V gene: TRBV5-4
CDR3 DNA: TGTGCCAGCAGCTTGGAGACTAGCGGGGGTGAGCAGTACTTC
CDR3 protein: CASSLETSGGEQYF

J gene: TRBJ1-4
D gene: -
clone size: -
V gene: TRBV5-1
CDR3 DNA: TGCGCCAGCAGCAGCGTGGGGTCGTCTCGGGAAAAACTGTTTTTT
CDR3 protein: CASSSVGSSREKLFF

J gene: TRBJ2-3
D gene: TRBD1
clone size: -
V gene: TRBV28
CDR3 DNA: TGTGCCAGCCGCTACGCGGACAGGGGACCAGATACGCAGTATTTT
CDR3 protein: CASRYADRGPDTQYF

J gene: TRBJ2-1
D gene: TRBD2
clone size: -
V gene: TRBV4-2
CDR3 DNA: TGTGCCAGCAGCCAAGCTAGCGGGAGGGGCTACAATGAGCAGTTCTTC
CDR3 protein: CASSQASGRGYNEQFF

J gene: TRBJ2-3
D gene: TRBD2
clone size: -
V gene: TRBV5-1
CDR3 DNA: TGCGCCAGCAGCGGACTAGCGGGGGGGCTAAGCACAGATACGCAGTATTTT
CDR3 protein: CASSGLAGGLSTDTQYF

J gene: TRBJ1-1
D gene: TRBD1
clone size: -
V gene: TRBV5-1
CDR3 DNA: TGCGCCAGCAGCACTTCAGGGGGCGCGGGTGAAGCTTTCTTT
CDR3 protein: CASSTSGGAGEAFF

J gene: TRBJ1-3
D gene: -
clone size: once
V gene: TRBV5-4
CDR3 DNA: TGTGCCAGCCGTAGCAGCGGAGGAAACACCATATATTTT
CDR3 protein: CASRSSGGNTIYF

J gene: TRBJ2-5
D gene: -
clone size: -
V gene: TRBV6-5
CDR3 DNA: TGTGCCAGCAGTTTGACAGACCAAGAGGCCCAGTACTTC
CDR3 protein: CASSLTDQEAQYF

J gene: TRBJ1-3
D gene: TRBD1
clone size: few
V gene: TRBV5-4
CDR3 DNA: TGTGCCAGCAGCTTAGGGACAGGTGGAAACACCATATATTTT
CDR3 protein: CASSLGTGGNTIYF

J gene: TRBJ2-3
D gene: -
clone size: -
V gene: TRBV29-1
CDR3 DNA: TGCAGCGTTGACCAGGGGATGGGGACAGATACGCAGTATTTT
CDR3 protein: CSVDQGMGTDTQYF

J gene: TRBJ1-3
D gene: -
clone size: -
V gene: TRBV5-6
CDR3 DNA: TGTGCCAGCAGCCCTTTGGGAGGTGCAGGGGGAAACACCATATATTTT
CDR3 protein: CASSPLGGAGGNTIYF

J gene: TRBJ1-3
D gene: TRBD1
clone size: -
V gene: TRBV7-9
CDR3 DNA: TGTGCCAGTTTCCGGGACAGCTCTGGAAACACCATATATTTT
CDR3 protein: CASFRDSSGNTIYF

J gene: TRBJ1-5
D gene: -
clone size: -
V gene: TRBV28
CDR3 DNA: TGTGCCAGCAGGCTAGGCCTTCCCGGGGCAATAAGTCAGCCCCAGCATTTT
CDR3 protein: CASRLGLPGAISQPQHF

J gene: TRBJ2-2
D gene: TRBD2
clone size: -
V gene: TRBV29-1
CDR3 DNA: TGCAGCGTTGGAGCGGGGGGGCCGAGTAACACCGGGGAGCTGTTTTTT
CDR3 protein: CSVGAGGPSNTGELFF

J gene: TRBJ2-1
D gene: TRBD1
clone size: -
V gene: TRBV18
CDR3 DNA: TGTGCCAGCTCACCCCAGGGGGCGTATGGTGAGCAGTTCTTC
CDR3 protein: CASSPQGAYGEQFF

J gene: TRBJ2-1
D gene: -
clone size: -
V gene: TRBV15
CDR3 DNA: TGTGCCACCAGCGGCCAGGTTTTGAATGAGCAGTTCTTC
CDR3 protein: CATSGQVLNEQFF

J gene: TRBJ2-7
D gene: TRBD1
clone size: once
V gene: TRBV4-1
CDR3 DNA: TGCGCCAGCAGCCGTGAGGGGACAGCGCAAGAGCAGTACTTC
CDR3 protein: CASSREGTAQEQYF

J gene: TRBJ2-7
D gene: -
clone size: few
V gene: TRBV5-1
CDR3 DNA: TGCGCCAGCAGAAGGTCCGTTGAGAGCTCCTACGAGCAGTACTTC
CDR3 protein: CASRRSVESSYEQYF

J gene: TRBJ1-1
D gene: -
clone size: -
V gene: TRBV18
CDR3 DNA: TGTGCCAGCTCACCACCGGTCGAGAACACTGAAGCTTTCTTT
CDR3 protein: CASSPPVENTEAFF

J gene: TRBJ1-2
D gene: -
clone size: once
V gene: TRBV5-6
CDR3 DNA: TGTGCCAGCAGTTGGATGGGACTAAACTATGGCTACACCTTC
CDR3 protein: CASSWMGLNYGYTF

J gene: TRBJ2-1
D gene: TRBD2
clone size: -
V gene: TRBV6-5
CDR3 DNA: TGTGCCAGCAGTATTAGCGGGAGGGCCGAGTATGAGCAGTTCTTC
CDR3 protein: CASSISGRAEYEQFF

J gene: TRBJ2-7
D gene: -
clone size: -
V gene: TRBV7-3
CDR3 DNA: TGTGCCAGCAGCTTTAGTATCGGGGACGAGCAGTACTTC
CDR3 protein: CASSFSIGDEQYF

J gene: TRBJ1-1
D gene: TRBD1
clone size: -
V gene: TRBV7-9
CDR3 DNA: TGTGCCAGCAGCCCGGGACAGGGGAACACTGAAGCTTTCTTT
CDR3 protein: CASSPGQGNTEAFF

J gene: TRBJ2-7
D gene: TRBD1
clone size: once
V gene: TRBV18
CDR3 DNA: TGTGCCAGCTCACCACCGAGTCAGGGGGCCTACGAGCAGTACTTC
CDR3 protein: CASSPPSQGAYEQYF

J gene: TRBJ1-4
D gene: -
clone size: -
V gene: TRBV18
CDR3 DNA: TGTGCCAGCTCACCGAGGGGAAGTGGGGATGAAAAACTGTTTTTT
CDR3 protein: CASSPRGSGDEKLFF

J gene: TRBJ2-2
D gene: -
clone size: -
V gene: TRBV5-1
CDR3 DNA: TGCGCCAGCAGCTTGGCCGGATGGAACACCGGGGAGCTGTTTTTT
CDR3 protein: CASSLAGWNTGELFF

J gene: TRBJ2-2
D gene: TRBD2
clone size: -
V gene: TRBV7-2
CDR3 DNA: TGTGCCAGCAGCCCCGGACTAGCGCGGGGCACCGGGGAGCTGTTTTTT
CDR3 protein: CASSPGLARGTGELFF

J gene: TRBJ2-6
D gene: -
clone size: -
V gene: TRBV5-4
CDR3 DNA: TGTGCCAGCAGCCCTGGGGACTCTGGGGCCAACGTCCTGACTTTC
CDR3 protein: CASSPGDSGANVLTF

J gene: TRBJ1-1
D gene: -
clone size: -
V gene: TRBV18
CDR3 DNA: TGTGCCAGCTCACCACACCCATATGGAACTGAAGCTTTCTTT
CDR3 protein: CASSPHPYGTEAFF